The sequence of this T cell receptor beta chain was determined in a study of T cells in Graves' hyperthyroidism and ophthalmopathy. Template material for amplifying TCR beta CDR3 regions consisted of RNA transcripts. HTBI primers drove first-round RT-PCR of the TCR CDR3. TCRdb passed the multiplex PCR reads through MiXCR, listing each CDR3 protein once. The data show around 760,000 distinct CDR3 sequences, with under 45% seen just once and roughly 30% held by the top ten. This clonotype was observed a few times. Calling Graves' hyperthyroidism stable meant ophthalmopathy did not progress within 18 months. Germline CDR1 and CDR2: LNHDA and SQIVND (reference sequence). CDR3 size: 14 residues. V lost 5 bases, J lost 7 bases, and 12 bases lay in between.

This chain joins TRBV19 and TRBJ1-6, with D unresolved. This receptor was obtained from a woman aged 40 to 50 with Graves' hyperthyroidism. Source material: blood. The CDR3 DNA is TGTGCCAGTAGTCCCGAGGGCCAGAATTCACCCCTCCACTTT. Translation gives CASSPEGQNSPLHF. Together with reference TRBV19 and TRBJ1-6, the CDR3 gives the full variable domain: DGGITQSPKYLFRKEGQNVTLSCEQNLNHDAMYWYRQDPGQGLRLIYYSQIVNDFQKGDIAEGYSVSREKKESFPLTVTSAQKNPTAFYLCASSPEGQNSPLHFGNGTRLTVT.